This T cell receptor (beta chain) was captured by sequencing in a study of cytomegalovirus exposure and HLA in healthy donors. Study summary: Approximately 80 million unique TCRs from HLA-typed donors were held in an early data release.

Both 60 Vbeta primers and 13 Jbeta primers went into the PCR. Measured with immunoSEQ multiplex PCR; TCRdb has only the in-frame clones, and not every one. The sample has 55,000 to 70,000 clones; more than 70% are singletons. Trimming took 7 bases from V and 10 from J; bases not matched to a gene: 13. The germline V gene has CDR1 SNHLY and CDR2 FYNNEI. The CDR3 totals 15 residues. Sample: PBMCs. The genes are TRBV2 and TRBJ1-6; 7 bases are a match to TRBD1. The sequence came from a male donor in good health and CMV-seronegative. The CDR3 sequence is CASTLGQPNGSPLHF. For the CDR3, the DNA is TGTGCCAGCACCCTGGGACAGCCAAATGGGTCACCCCTCCACTTT.